This entry concerns a single T cell receptor (beta chain). No antigen is known for it. CDR1 LNHDA and CDR2 SQIVND come from the germline V gene (reference sequence). This CDR3 is 13 amino acids long. V was trimmed by 3 bases and J by 2 bases, leaving 7 bases between them. The sample originates from a study of CD8+CD57+ T cells in acquired aplastic anemia. Patients chosen for sequencing had CD8+CD57+ cells that had expanded, as shown by flow cytometry. Patient blood was sampled before any therapy had been received. Genomic DNA, the template, was used for profiling of the TCR beta VDJ and CDR3. MiXCR, run by TCRdb on the reads, gives a single entry per CDR3 protein. The table includes about 160,000 distinct CDR3 sequences, about 45% detected once. General study points: Patients were compared with controls for CD8+ Simpson's diversity, and no significant difference emerged. Patients and controls were found to share 25 to 35 CD8+ CDR3 sequences.

The sample consisted of sorted CD4+, CD8+, or CD8+CD57+ T cells (not recorded which) from PBMCs. The TCR sequence derives from a human donor with aplastic anemia. The chain is built from TRBV19 and TRBJ2-5; possible D gene TRBD2, 5 bases. DNA for the CDR3: TGTGCCAGTAGTATTCGAGGGCAAGAGACCCAGTACTTC. This translates into CASSIRGQETQYF.